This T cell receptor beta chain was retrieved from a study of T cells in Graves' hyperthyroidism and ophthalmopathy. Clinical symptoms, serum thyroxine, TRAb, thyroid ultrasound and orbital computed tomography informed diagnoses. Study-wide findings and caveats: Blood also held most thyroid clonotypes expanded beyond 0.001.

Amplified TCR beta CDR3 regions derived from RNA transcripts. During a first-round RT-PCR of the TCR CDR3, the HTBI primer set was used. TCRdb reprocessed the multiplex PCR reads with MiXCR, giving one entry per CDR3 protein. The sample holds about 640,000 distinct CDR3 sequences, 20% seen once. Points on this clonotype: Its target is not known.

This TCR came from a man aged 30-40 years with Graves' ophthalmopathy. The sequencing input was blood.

The CDR3 DNA reads TGTGCCAGCTCACCTTCTCCCCAAGAGACCCAGTACTTC. Translating it yields CASSPSPQETQYF. This sequence joins TRBV18 and TRBJ2-5; D uncertain. Trimming pared 3 bases from V and 1 base from J, leaving 6 bases between. The CDR3 runs to 13 residues. Germline CDR1 KGHSH, CDR2 LQKENI.